This T cell receptor beta chain was sequenced during a study of shared clonotypes between healthy human individuals. Points from the study as a whole: Despite large depth, sorted-subset datasets appeared incompletely sequenced.

The V gene lost 4 bases and the J gene lost 0 bases, with 18 bases spanning the gap. The CDR3 is 17 amino acids. CDR1 and CDR2 (germline): MDHEN, SYDVKM. This clone was observed once. Its antigen is unknown. The method was immunoSEQ multiplex PCR; TCRdb's version includes in-frame clones alone and lacks a portion of them. The sample has millions of clones, 85% to 95% seen once. The TCR comes from a man between 18 and 29 years old in good health. Some clones in this sample may be carry-over from other donors' samples. Input material: naive CD4+ T cells from PBMCs. Sample subset: CD45RA+ positively selected. V is TRBV28 and J is TRBJ1-1; no clear D gene. CDR3 in DNA: TGTGCCAGCAGTTCCCCTGCAACGCCGAGCGTGAACACTGAAGCTTTCTTT. Its protein is CASSSPATPSVNTEAFF.